This T cell receptor beta chain was identified in a study of cytomegalovirus exposure and HLA in healthy donors. On the study more broadly: The approximately 710 first-cohort repertoires and the 95 to 150 validation repertoires shared the same platform, a later analysis reported.

Clones were read by immunoSEQ multiplex PCR, and TCRdb kept only the in-frame ones, dropping some. The sample lists 250,000 to 350,000 clones; 88% were seen once. V lost 6 bases to trimming and J lost 4 bases, with 12 bases between them. Germline V gene sequence: CDR1 SNHLY, CDR2 FYNNEI. The CDR3 runs 14 residues. The V gene is TRBV2, the J gene TRBJ2-2, with a tentative D call TRBD1 (6 bases). The receptor was isolated from a man aged 25 to 45 in good health and CMV-seronegative. The specimen was PBMCs. The CDR3 is CASSDSGATGELFF. The CDR3 DNA is TGTGCCAGCAGCGACTCAGGGGCCACCGGGGAGCTGTTTTTT. Full variable domain (missing parts from reference TRBV2 and TRBJ2-2): EPEVTQTPSHQVTQMGQEVILRCVPISNHLYFYWYRQILGQKVEFLVSFYNNEISEKSEIFDDQFSVERPDGSNFTLKIRSTKLEDSAMYFCASSDSGATGELFFGEGSRLTVL.